This T cell receptor beta chain came from a study of T cell responses to AZD1222 COVID-19 vaccine. General study results and limits: At baseline, just 6 or 7 AZD1222 recipients tested seropositive. After the peak T cell response, and only then, were repertoires sampled.

A remark on this clone: Its target is unknown.

The method was immunoSEQ multiplex PCR; TCRdb's version includes in-frame clones alone and lacks a portion of them. The sample records about 130,000 clones, 92% being singletons. With V trimmed by 2 bases and J by 4 bases, 3 bases remained unmatched. Per the germline V gene, CDR1 is LGHDT and CDR2 is YNNKEL (reference sequence). This CDR3 spans 15 amino acids. V is TRBV3-1 (or the pseudogene TRBV3-2) and J is TRBJ2-7; 12 bases match TRBD2. Here the sequenced sample was peripheral blood, taken on day 0 of AZD1222 vaccination. The receptor was derived from an adult in good health. CDR3 residues: CASSQLAGGQYEQYF. The CDR3 DNA is TGTGCCAGCAGCCAACTAGCGGGGGGGCAGTACGAGCAGTACTTC.